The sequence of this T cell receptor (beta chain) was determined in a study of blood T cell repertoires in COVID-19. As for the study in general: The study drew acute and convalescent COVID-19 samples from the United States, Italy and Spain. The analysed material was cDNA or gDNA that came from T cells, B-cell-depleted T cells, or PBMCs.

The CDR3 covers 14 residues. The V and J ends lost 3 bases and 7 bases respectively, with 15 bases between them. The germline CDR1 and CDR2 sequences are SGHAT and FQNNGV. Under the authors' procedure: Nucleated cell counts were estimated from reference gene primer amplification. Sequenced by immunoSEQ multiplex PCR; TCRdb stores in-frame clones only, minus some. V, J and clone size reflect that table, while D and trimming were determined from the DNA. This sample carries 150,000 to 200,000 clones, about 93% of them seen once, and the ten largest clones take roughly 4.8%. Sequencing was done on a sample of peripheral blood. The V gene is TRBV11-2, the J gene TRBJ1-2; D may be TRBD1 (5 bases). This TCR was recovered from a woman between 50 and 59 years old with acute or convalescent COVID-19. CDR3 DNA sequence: TGTGCCAGCAGCTTGAGTCAGGGTCGGATTGGCTACACCTTC. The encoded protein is CASSLSQGRIGYTF.